The clone carrying this TCR beta chain turned up a few times. Its antigen is unidentified. The data stem from a study of T cells in Graves' hyperthyroidism and ophthalmopathy. RNA transcripts were the template for amplifying TCR beta CDR3 regions. When the TCR CDR3 underwent first-round RT-PCR, the HTBI primer set was used. TCRdb re-called the multiplex PCR reads with MiXCR, one entry per CDR3 protein. Counted here are more than 500,000 distinct CDR3 sequences, approximately 44% occurring once; the ten biggest clones make up around a fifth. Trimming pared 3 bases from V and 3 bases from J, leaving 8 bases between. Germline assignment: CDR1 GTSNPN and CDR2 SVGIG (reference sequence). The CDR3 totals 12 residues. Findings and limits, study-wide: Model predictions of ophthalmopathy came a median approximately 6 months before onset.

This TCR derives from an adult woman with Graves' disease, either hyperthyroidism or ophthalmopathy (not recorded which). The sample taken for sequencing was peripheral blood or thyroid tissue (not recorded which). The chain uses TRBV30 and TRBJ1-1; the D is unclear. The CDR3 here is CAWSTHHTEAFF. In DNA form, the CDR3 reads TGTGCCTGGAGCACTCATCACACTGAAGCTTTCTTT.